This T cell receptor (beta chain) came from a study of control samples from healthy donors and cancer patients. The CDR3 sequence is 14 residues long. The V end was cut by 10 bases, the J end by 6 bases, with 20 bases between. Per the germline V gene, CDR1 is SNHLY and CDR2 is FYNNEI. The protocol was immunoSEQ multiplex PCR, while the TCRdb copy is restricted to in-frame clones and leaves out a portion. This sample has 55,000 to 90,000 clones, with approximately 80% found just once. The specimen was blood. This receptor was taken from a man between 45 and 60 years old in good health. The chain employs TRBV2 and TRBJ2-3; D might be TRBD1 (6 bases). DNA of the CDR3: TGTGCCACCAATGGGGGACACCCGGGTGATACGCAGTATTTT. It encodes CATNGGHPGDTQYF.